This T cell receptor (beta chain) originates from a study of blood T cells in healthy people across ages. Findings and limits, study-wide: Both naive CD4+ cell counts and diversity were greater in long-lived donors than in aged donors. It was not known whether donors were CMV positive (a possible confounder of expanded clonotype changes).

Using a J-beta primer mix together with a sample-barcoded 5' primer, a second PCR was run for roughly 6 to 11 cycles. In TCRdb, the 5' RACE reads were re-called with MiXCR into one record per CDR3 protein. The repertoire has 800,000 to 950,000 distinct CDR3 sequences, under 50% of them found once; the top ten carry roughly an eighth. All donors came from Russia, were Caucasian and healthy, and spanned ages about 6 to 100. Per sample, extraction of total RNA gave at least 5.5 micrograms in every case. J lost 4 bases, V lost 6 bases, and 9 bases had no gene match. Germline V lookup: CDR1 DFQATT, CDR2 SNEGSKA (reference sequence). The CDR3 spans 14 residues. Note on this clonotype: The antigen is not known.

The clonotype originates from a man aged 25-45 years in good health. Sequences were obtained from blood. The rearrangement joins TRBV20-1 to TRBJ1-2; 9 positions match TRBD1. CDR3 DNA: TGCAGTGCGGTACAGGGGGCGGACGGCTATGGCTACACCTTC. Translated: CSAVQGADGYGYTF.